This T cell receptor beta chain derives from a study of molecular identifiers for immune sequencing clone quantification. Construction of naive CD8 libraries employed about 17,000 to 1,100,000 sorted cells together with 10%, 30% or 50% RNA. Study-wide results and caveats: Spiked Jurkat TCR RNA equal to one cell could reportedly be picked out among some 1 million naive cells. Whereas naive cells kept under 1% of molecules in clones above 20 RNA copies, such clones held over 98% in effectors.

This clonotype was recorded at least ten times. The antigen remains unidentified. Germline values: CDR1 MNHNS, CDR2 SASEGT. The junction had 7 bases not matched to a gene; V was cut back by 6 bases and J by 3 bases. The CDR3 loop spans 14 amino acids. Listed TCR primers and previously described methods were used for bulk TCR libraries. TCRdb reanalysed the PCR reads using MiXCR and keeps one entry per CDR3 protein. The table lists some 680,000 distinct CDR3 sequences, roughly 27% of them singletons. This chain links TRBV6-1 with TRBJ2-7, with 8 bases that match TRBD2. Material for sequencing was naive CD8+ T cells from blood, with Jurkat cell RNA spiked in. Subset described: FACS-sorted CD8+CD4-CCR7+CD45RA+ naive T cells. This TCR was recovered from a human donor in good health. Some libraries in this study had Jurkat cell RNA spiked in. CDR3 sequence reads: CASSLGTRVYEQYF. The CDR3 DNA follows: TGTGCCAGCAGCCTGGGGACTAGGGTCTACGAGCAGTACTTC.